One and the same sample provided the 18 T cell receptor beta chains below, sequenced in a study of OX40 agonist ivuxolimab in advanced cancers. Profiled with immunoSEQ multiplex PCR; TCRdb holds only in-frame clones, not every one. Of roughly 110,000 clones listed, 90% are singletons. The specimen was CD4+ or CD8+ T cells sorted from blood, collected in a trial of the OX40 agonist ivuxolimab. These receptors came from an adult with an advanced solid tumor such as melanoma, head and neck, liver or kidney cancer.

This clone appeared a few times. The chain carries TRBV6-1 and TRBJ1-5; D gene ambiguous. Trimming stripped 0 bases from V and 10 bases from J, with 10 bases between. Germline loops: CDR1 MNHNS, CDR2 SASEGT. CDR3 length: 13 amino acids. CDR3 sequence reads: CASSEANSLPQHF. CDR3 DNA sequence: TGTGCCAGCAGTGAAGCGAACTCACTTCCCCAGCATTTT.

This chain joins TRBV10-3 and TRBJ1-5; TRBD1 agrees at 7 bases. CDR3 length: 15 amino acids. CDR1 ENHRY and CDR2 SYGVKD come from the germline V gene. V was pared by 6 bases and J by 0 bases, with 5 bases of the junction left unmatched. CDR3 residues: CAISRGTVSNQPQHF. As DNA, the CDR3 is TGTGCCATCAGCCGAGGGACAGTTAGCAATCAGCCCCAGCATTTT.

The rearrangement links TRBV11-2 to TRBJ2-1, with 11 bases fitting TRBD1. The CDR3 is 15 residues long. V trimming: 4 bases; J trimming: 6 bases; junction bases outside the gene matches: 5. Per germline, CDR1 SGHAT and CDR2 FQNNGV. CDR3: CASSSGTGGFNEQFF. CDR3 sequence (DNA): TGTGCCAGCAGCTCCGGGACAGGGGGGTTCAATGAGCAGTTCTTC.

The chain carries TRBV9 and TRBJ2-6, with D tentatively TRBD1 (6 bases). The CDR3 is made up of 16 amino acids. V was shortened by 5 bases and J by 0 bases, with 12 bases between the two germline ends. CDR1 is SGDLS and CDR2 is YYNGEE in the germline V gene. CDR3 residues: CASSLTGLSGANVLTF. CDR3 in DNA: TGTGCCAGCAGTCTTACAGGGCTCTCTGGGGCCAACGTCCTGACTTTC.

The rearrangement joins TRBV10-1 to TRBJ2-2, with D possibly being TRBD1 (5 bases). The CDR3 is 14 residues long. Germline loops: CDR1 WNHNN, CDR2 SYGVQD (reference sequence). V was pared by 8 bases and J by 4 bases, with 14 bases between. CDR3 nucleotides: TGCGCCAGCCAAGGGGCCAGCCGCACCGGGGAGCTGTTTTTT. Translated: CASQGASRTGELFF.

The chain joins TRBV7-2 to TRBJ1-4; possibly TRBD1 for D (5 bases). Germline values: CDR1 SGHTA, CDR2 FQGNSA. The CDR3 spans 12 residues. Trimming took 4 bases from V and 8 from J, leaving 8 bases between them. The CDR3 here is CASSSQEEKLFF. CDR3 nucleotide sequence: TGTGCCAGCAGCTCACAGGAGGAAAAACTGTTTTTT.

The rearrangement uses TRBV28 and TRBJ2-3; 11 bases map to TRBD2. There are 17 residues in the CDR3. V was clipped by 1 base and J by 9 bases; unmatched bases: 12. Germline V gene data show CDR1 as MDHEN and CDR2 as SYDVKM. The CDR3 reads CASSLLYSGGARFTQYF. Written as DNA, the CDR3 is TGTGCCAGCAGTTTATTATATAGCGGGGGGGCCAGGTTCACGCAGTATTTT.

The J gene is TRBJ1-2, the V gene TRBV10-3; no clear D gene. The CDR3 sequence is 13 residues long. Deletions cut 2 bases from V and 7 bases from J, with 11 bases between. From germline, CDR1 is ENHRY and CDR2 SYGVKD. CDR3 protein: CAISESRSPGYTF. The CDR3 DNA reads TGTGCCATCAGTGAGAGCCGGAGTCCTGGCTACACCTTC.

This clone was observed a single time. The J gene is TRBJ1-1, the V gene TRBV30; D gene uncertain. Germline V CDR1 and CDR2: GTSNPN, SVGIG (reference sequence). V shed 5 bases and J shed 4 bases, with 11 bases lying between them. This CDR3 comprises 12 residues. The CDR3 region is CAWGRVATEAFF. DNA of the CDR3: TGTGCCTGGGGAAGGGTGGCCACTGAAGCTTTCTTT.

The DNA of the CDR3 is TGTGCCAGCAGCTTAGGGAGGGGCGGGGAGCTGTTTTTT. It specifies CASSLGRGGELFF. The chain links TRBV7-2 to TRBJ2-2; D is possibly TRBD2 (6 bases). The germline V gene encodes CDR1 SGHTA and CDR2 FQGNSA. Trimming cost V 1 base and J 7 bases, with 7 bases left between them. This CDR3 is built from 13 residues. Variable domain in full (rest from reference TRBV7-2 and TRBJ2-2): GAGVSQSPSNKVTEKGKDVELRCDPISGHTALYWYRQSLGQGLEFLIYFQGNSAPDKSGLPSDRFSAERTGGSVSTLTIQRTQQEDSAVYLCASSLGRGGELFFGEGSRLTVL.

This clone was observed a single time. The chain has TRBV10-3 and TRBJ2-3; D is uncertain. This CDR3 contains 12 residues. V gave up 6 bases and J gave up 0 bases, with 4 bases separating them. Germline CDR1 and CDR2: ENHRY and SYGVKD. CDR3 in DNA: TGTGCCATCAGAAACAGCACAGATACGCAGTATTTT. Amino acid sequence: CAIRNSTDTQYF.

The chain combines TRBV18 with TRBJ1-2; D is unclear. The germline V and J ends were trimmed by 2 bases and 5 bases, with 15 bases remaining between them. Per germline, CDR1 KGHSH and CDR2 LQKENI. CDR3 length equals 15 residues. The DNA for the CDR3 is TGTGCCAGCTCACCAGGGATATCCCTGGGGTATGGCTACACCTTC. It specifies CASSPGISLGYGYTF.

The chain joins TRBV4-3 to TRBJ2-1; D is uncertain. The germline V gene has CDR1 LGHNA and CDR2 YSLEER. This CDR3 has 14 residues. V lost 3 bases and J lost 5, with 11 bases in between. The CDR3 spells CASSQGIPNNEQFF. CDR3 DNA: TGCGCCAGCAGCCAGGGCATCCCTAACAATGAGCAGTTCTTC.

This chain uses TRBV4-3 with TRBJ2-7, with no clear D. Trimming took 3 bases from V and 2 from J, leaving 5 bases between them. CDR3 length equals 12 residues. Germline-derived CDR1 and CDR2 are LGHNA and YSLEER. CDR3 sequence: CASSHSAYEQYF. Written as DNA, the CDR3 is TGCGCCAGCAGCCATTCGGCCTACGAGCAGTACTTC.

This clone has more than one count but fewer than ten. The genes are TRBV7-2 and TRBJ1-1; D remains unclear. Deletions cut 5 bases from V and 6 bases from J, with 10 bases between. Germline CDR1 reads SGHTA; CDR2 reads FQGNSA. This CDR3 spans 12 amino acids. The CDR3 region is CASSLSRAEAFF. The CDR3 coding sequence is TGTGCCAGCAGCCTTTCAAGGGCTGAAGCTTTCTTT.

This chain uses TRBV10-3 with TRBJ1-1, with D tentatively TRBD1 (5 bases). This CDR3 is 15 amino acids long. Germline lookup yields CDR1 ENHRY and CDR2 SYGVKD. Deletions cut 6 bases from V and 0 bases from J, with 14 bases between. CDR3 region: CAISSEGVVNTEAFF. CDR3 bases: TGTGCCATCAGCTCTGAAGGGGTGGTGAACACTGAAGCTTTCTTT.

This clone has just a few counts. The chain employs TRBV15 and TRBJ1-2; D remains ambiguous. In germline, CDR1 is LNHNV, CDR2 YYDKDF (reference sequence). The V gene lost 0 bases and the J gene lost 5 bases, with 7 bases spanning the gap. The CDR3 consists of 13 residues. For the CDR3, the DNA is TGTGCCACCAGCAGAGATAAAGGTTATGGCTACACCTTC. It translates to CATSRDKGYGYTF.

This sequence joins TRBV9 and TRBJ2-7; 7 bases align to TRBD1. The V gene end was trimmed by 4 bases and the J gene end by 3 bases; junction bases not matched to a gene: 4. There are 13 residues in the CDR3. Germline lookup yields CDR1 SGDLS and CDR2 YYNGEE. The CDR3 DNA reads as TGTGCCAGCAGCAACGGACAGGTCTACGAGCAGTACTTC. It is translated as CASSNGQVYEQYF.